This TCR beta chain was observed in a study of shared clonotypes between healthy human individuals. Trimming left V 0 bases short and J 3 bases short, with 9 bases between. The CDR3 is 15 residues long. Germline CDR1 reads MNHEY; CDR2 reads SVGAGI. Here immunoSEQ multiplex PCR was the method, and the copy in TCRdb shows in-frame clones only, minus some. This table has fewer than 2.5 million clones, roughly 93% appearing once. Sequencing was performed on naive CD4+ T cells from PBMCs. Subset noted: CD45RA+ positively selected. The TCR was taken from a young man in good health. Some clones in this sample may be carry-over from other donors' samples. The V and J genes are TRBV6-5 and TRBJ1-5; no clear D gene. The CDR3 sequence: CASSYSVLHNQPQHF. Written as DNA, the CDR3 is TGTGCCAGCAGTTACTCAGTGCTTCACAATCAGCCCCAGCATTTT.